Sequencing of this T cell receptor (beta chain) was carried out in a study of shared clonotypes between healthy human individuals. Measured with immunoSEQ multiplex PCR; TCRdb has only the in-frame clones, and not every one. Of some 2,500,000 clones in the sample, around 92% are singletons; the top ten hold around 0.38%. Naive CD45RA+ and memory CD45RA-negative subsets were split from CD4+ cells. The CDR3 covers 15 residues. Germline values: CDR1 SEHNR, CDR2 FQNEAQ (reference sequence). The germline V and J ends were trimmed by 5 bases and 1 base, with 11 bases remaining between them. In the case of this clone: This CDR3 is also generated by other DNA sequences in the sample.

The chain combines TRBV7-9 with TRBJ2-2, with D possibly being TRBD2 (5 bases). The sequenced sample was naive CD4+ T cells from PBMCs. Subset in this sample: CD45RA+ positively selected. This clonotype was obtained from a man younger than 35 in good health. Some clones in this sample may be carry-over from other donors' samples. The CDR3 DNA is TGTGCCAGCAGCCTCACGAGCGGGAACACCGGGGAGCTGTTTTTT. This translates into CASSLTSGNTGELFF.